Listed below are T cell receptor beta chains from one sample, sequenced in a study of siplizumab effects on memory and regulatory T cells. Generated by immunoSEQ multiplex PCR, the TCRdb table keeps only in-frame clones and is missing some. The profile shows 65,000 to 90,000 clones, 93% of them singletons. The sequenced sample consisted of CD8+ T cells sorted from blood. These TCRs come from a human donor in good health. Each CDR3 is given with its conserved first and last residue. The D gene is left open where the match is weak. The size entry is marked missing in some rows and otherwise reads once, few, many or a size class.

TRBJ1-1	TRBV4-3	NA	NA	TGCGCCAGCAGTTCGCCGATGAACACTGAAGCTTTCTTT	CASSSPMNTEAFF
TRBJ2-1	TRBV4-3	TRBD1	NA	TGCGCCAGCAGCCAAGATCAGACAGGGGTCCACAATGAGCAGTTCTTC	CASSQDQTGVHNEQFF
TRBJ1-1	TRBV9	NA	few	TGTGCCAGCAGCGTAGGTGGAGGGACCTCTGAAGCTTTCTTT	CASSVGGGTSEAFF
TRBJ2-1	TRBV9	TRBD2	NA	TGTGCCAGCAGCGTAGGATTGGCGGGGGCCTACAATGAGCAGTTCTTC	CASSVGLAGAYNEQFF
TRBJ1-1	TRBV6-5	NA	once	TGTGCCAGCAGTTACGAGACTGAAGCTTTCTTT	CASSYETEAFF
TRBJ1-2	TRBV27	NA	NA	TGTGCCAGCAGTTTATCGACTGGGCTTGATGGCTACACCTTC	CASSLSTGLDGYTF
TRBJ1-1	TRBV5-5	NA	NA	TGTGCCAGCAGCTTGGGGGCGGGGGACACTGAAGCTTTCTTT	CASSLGAGDTEAFF
TRBJ1-5	TRBV19	NA	NA	TGTGCCAGTAGTATAGTTCCAGGGAGTCCCAATCAGCCCCAGCATTTT	CASSIVPGSPNQPQHF
TRBJ1-1	TRBV7-2	NA	NA	TGTGCCAGCAGGCTTGGAGGGGATAACACTGAAGCTTTCTTT	CASRLGGDNTEAFF
TRBJ2-7	TRBV9	NA	NA	TGTGCCAGCAGCGTGGACGGGGGGCCGACCTACGAGCAGTACTTC	CASSVDGGPTYEQYF
TRBJ2-3	TRBV9	NA	NA	TGTGCCAGCAGCGGGGGGTTCGCAGATACGCAGTATTTT	CASSGGFADTQYF
TRBJ1-1	TRBV15	NA	NA	TGTGCCACCAGCAGGGCTAGGGGGGACACTGAAGCTTTCTTT	CATSRARGDTEAFF
TRBJ2-2	TRBV4-1	NA	NA	TGCGCCAGCAGCGCGTCAGAGCCCGGGGAGCTGTTTTTT	CASSASEPGELFF
TRBJ2-1	TRBV7-9	NA	NA	TGTGCCAGCAGCTCCCCGTACGAGGCCAATGAGCAGTTCTTC	CASSSPYEANEQFF
TRBJ2-3	TRBV19	TRBD1	NA	TGTGCCAGTTCCGGGACAGGGGCTAGCACAGATACGCAGTATTTT	CASSGTGASTDTQYF
TRBJ2-7	TRBV4-3	NA	NA	TGCGCCAGCAGTCCCGGGACCAACTACGAGCAGTACTTC	CASSPGTNYEQYF
TRBJ2-7	TRBV23-1	NA	once	TGCGCCAGCCCTACCCACAGGGCCTTCATCTACGAGCAGTACTTC	CASPTHRAFIYEQYF
TRBJ2-7	TRBV6-5	NA	NA	TGTGCCAGCAGTGGGGGGGCAGAGCAGTACTTC	CASSGGAEQYF
TRBJ1-5	TRBV19	NA	NA	TGTGCCAGTACACGAGTGGGGCCCAATCAGCCCCAGCATTTT	CASTRVGPNQPQHF
TRBJ1-2	TRBV5-6	NA	NA	TGTGCCAGCAGCTTGGTGGGGGGCGCAGAGAACTATGGCTACACCTTC	CASSLVGGAENYGYTF